The 23 T cell receptor beta chains below come from one sample, sequenced in a study of T-cell reconstitution after alpha-beta-depleted transplantation in children. TCRbeta library preparation incorporated unique molecular identifiers. TCRdb re-called the PCR reads through MiXCR, storing one row per CDR3 protein. There are 40,000 to 60,000 distinct CDR3 sequences in the sample; around 8.8% occur only once, and 27% lies in the top ten. This material consisted of PBMCs, mostly from graft donor cells, taken 60 days after TCRalphabeta/CD19-depleted stem cell transplant. The receptor source for this set is a male patient aged 2 to 9 who had a stem cell transplant for chronic granulomatous disease, so the T cells may come from the graft donor.

In its sample, this clonotype was seen many times. V gene TRBV20-1 combines with J gene TRBJ2-7; D call uncertain. Germline loops: CDR1 DFQATT, CDR2 SNEGSKA (reference sequence). The CDR3 has 12 amino acids. V lost 3 bases and J lost 3, with 9 bases in between. CDR3 coding DNA: TGCAGTGCTAGTCTCCCGGACTACGAGCAGTACTTC. This codes for CSASLPDYEQYF.

There are a few counts of this clonotype. V gene TRBV5-6 combines with J gene TRBJ2-4; TRBD1 matches 9 bases. The CDR3 is made up of 15 amino acids. Trimming removed 4 bases from V and 4 bases from J; junction bases left unmatched: 6. Germline CDR1 reads SGHDT; CDR2 reads YYEEEE. The CDR3 spells CASSRTGGTKNIQYF. CDR3 in DNA: TGTGCCAGCAGCCGTACAGGGGGCACTAAAAACATTCAGTACTTC.

This clonotype was observed many times. CDR3 in amino acids: CSVGTPRNEKLFF. CDR3 sequence (DNA): TGCAGCGTTGGGACGCCACGAAATGAAAAACTGTTTTTT. V usage is TRBV29-1 and J usage is TRBJ1-4; the D is unclear. V was clipped by 4 bases and J by 5 bases, with 11 bases between them. CDR1 and CDR2 (germline): SQVTM, ANQGSEA. The CDR3 has 13 amino acids.

The table lists this clonotype with a few counts. This chain uses TRBV10-3 with TRBJ1-1, with a weak D call TRBD1 (5 bases). The V gene's germline CDR1 is ENHRY and CDR2 SYGVKD. V lost 2 bases to trimming and J lost 11 bases, with 21 bases between them. CDR3 length: 15 residues. Here the CDR3 reads CAISEVEGLTEGAFF. As DNA, the CDR3 is TGTGCCATCAGTGAGGTAGAGGGGCTAACCGAGGGGGCTTTCTTT.

The V and J genes are TRBV3-1 and TRBJ2-2, with no clear D. Trimming took 4 bases from V and 3 from J, leaving 6 bases between them. The CDR3 totals 13 residues. Germline V gene lookup returns CDR1 LGHDT and CDR2 YNNKEL (reference sequence). In nucleotides, the CDR3 is TGTGCCAGCAGCCCTTTAGACACCGGGGAGCTGTTTTTT. It translates to CASSPLDTGELFF.

The table lists this clonotype with many counts. The chain employs TRBV6-1 and TRBJ2-3; 8 bases match TRBD2. The CDR3 extends over 19 amino acids. CDR1 MNHNS and CDR2 SASEGT come from the germline V gene. The trim removed 2 bases at V and 6 bases at J, leaving 19 bases unmatched. This CDR3 reads CASSELAGIAVVSADTQYF. CDR3 DNA: TGTGCCAGCAGTGAACTAGCGGGCATAGCTGTGGTTTCAGCGGATACGCAGTATTTT.

This clonotype has at least ten counts. The V gene is TRBV6-2 or TRBV6-3, the J gene TRBJ2-1; D gene uncertain. The germline CDR1 and CDR2 sequences are MNHEY and SVGEGT. This CDR3 has 16 residues. V was pared by 2 bases and J by 0 bases, with 11 bases between. Here the CDR3 reads CASSYRMEGSYNEQFF. The CDR3 DNA follows: TGTGCCAGCAGTTACCGTATGGAAGGCTCCTACAATGAGCAGTTCTTC.

This clonotype has at least ten counts. The gene calls are TRBV3-1 and TRBJ1-1; D not resolved. Germline lookup yields CDR1 LGHDT and CDR2 YNNKEL (reference sequence). This CDR3 is built from 13 residues. Trimming took 3 bases from V and 4 from J, leaving 9 bases between them. CDR3 amino acids: CASSQGGFTEAFF. The CDR3 nucleotides are TGTGCCAGCAGCCAGGGAGGGTTCACTGAAGCTTTCTTT.

The genes are TRBV4-2 and TRBJ2-3, with no clear D. The CDR3 length is 13 residues. In germline, CDR1 is LGHNA, CDR2 YNFKEQ. V lost 1 base and J 11 bases, leaving 13 bases between the germline ends. CDR3 protein: CASSQGGEIGQYF. For the CDR3, the DNA is TGTGCCAGCAGCCAAGGAGGTGAAATAGGGCAGTATTTT.

V usage is TRBV7-3 and J usage is TRBJ2-1, with 8 bases fitting TRBD1. Germline trimming cut 0 bases from V and 0 bases from J; bases unmatched to any gene: 4. Germline CDR1 reads SGHTA; CDR2 reads FQGTGA. The CDR3 is made up of 17 amino acids. CDR3 region: CASSLTGTGGSYNEQFF. The DNA of the CDR3 is TGTGCCAGCAGCTTAACCGGAACAGGGGGCTCCTACAATGAGCAGTTCTTC. The whole variable domain, remainder taken from reference TRBV7-3 and TRBJ2-1, is GAGVSQTPSNKVTEKGKYVELRCDPISGHTALYWYRQSLGQGPEFLIYFQGTGAADDSGLPNDRFFAVRPEGSVSTLKIQRTERGDSAVYLCASSLTGTGGSYNEQFFGPGTRLTVL.

This clonotype appeared many times. The rearrangement uses TRBV27 and TRBJ2-1; the D is unclear. V was cut by 5 bases and J by 4 bases, with 9 bases left in between. The germline V gene encodes CDR1 MNHEY and CDR2 SMNVEV (reference sequence). The CDR3 consists of 13 residues. In DNA, the CDR3 is TGTGCCAGCAGTGTGAACAATTACAATGAGCAGTTCTTC. This gives the protein CASSVNNYNEQFF.

Many counts were recorded for this clonotype. The chain joins TRBV7-2 to TRBJ1-3; 7 bases align to TRBD1. Per germline, CDR1 SGHTA and CDR2 FQGNSA. The CDR3 is made up of 15 amino acids. The ends lost 4 bases at V and 8 bases at J; junction bases unmatched: 11. For the CDR3, the DNA is TGTGCCAGCAGCTACGCAGGGGGGTTTGCGGACACCATATATTTT. Translating gives CASSYAGGFADTIYF.

The sample holds many counts of this clonotype. This chain joins TRBV4-2 and TRBJ2-2, with 10 bases aligning to TRBD2. The CDR3 consists of 18 residues. V dropped 4 bases and J dropped 3; count of bases not matched to a gene: 11. CDR1 and CDR2 (germline): LGHNA, YNFKEQ. CDR3 sequence (DNA): TGTGCCAGCAGCCTAATGACTAGCGGGTGGGGGGACACCGGGGAGCTGTTTTTT. Encoded protein: CASSLMTSGWGDTGELFF.

Points on this clonotype: A single base separates this from a much larger clone, so it may be a read error. The V gene is TRBV7-9, the J gene TRBJ2-3; 8 nucleotides align to TRBD1. Germline CDR1 SEHNR, CDR2 FQNEAQ (reference sequence). The CDR3 is 16 amino acids. The trim removed 5 bases at V and 4 bases at J, leaving 11 bases unmatched. The CDR3 sequence: CASSESGGAGADTQYF. Here the CDR3 DNA reads TGTGCCAGCAGCGAATCAGGGGGCGCAGGCGCAGATACGCAGTATTTT.

This clonotype was seen many times. The chain is built from TRBV20-1 and TRBJ2-7, with 10 bases lining up with TRBD1. Losses at the gene ends were 4 bases for V and 3 bases for J; bases not matched to a gene: 6. The germline CDR1 and CDR2 sequences are DFQATT and SNEGSKA (reference sequence). The CDR3 loop spans 14 amino acids. CDR3 nucleotides: TGCAGTGCTACGACGGGGACAGGGGTCTACGAGCAGTACTTC. It specifies CSATTGTGVYEQYF.

This clonotype has ten or more counts. This sequence joins TRBV6-5 and TRBJ2-7, with 7 positions matching TRBD1. The CDR3 extends over 16 amino acids. Germline CDR1 MNHEY, CDR2 SVGAGI. Unmatched junction bases numbered 10, after V lost 4 bases and J lost 1 base. The chain's CDR3 is CASSSGYRGQSYEQYF. The CDR3 region has the DNA TGTGCCAGCAGTTCGGGGTATCGGGGACAGTCCTACGAGCAGTACTTC.

J is TRBJ1-1 and V is TRBV6-1, with 7 bases fitting TRBD1. Germline V gives CDR1 MNHNS, CDR2 SASEGT. After removal of 6 bases from V and 11 bases from J, the junction contained 6 bases not matched to a gene. The length of the CDR3 is 11 residues. CDR3 amino acids: CASRDRDWAFF. CDR3 DNA: TGTGCCAGCAGAGACAGGGATTGGGCTTTCTTT.

Ten or more counts support this clonotype. This chain links TRBV20-1 with TRBJ2-4; a possible D gene is TRBD2 (5 bases). V dropped 3 bases and J dropped 3 bases, with 24 bases sitting between them. Germline CDR1 DFQATT, CDR2 SNEGSKA (reference sequence). The CDR3 extends over 18 amino acids. CDR3 nucleotide sequence: TGCAGTGCTAGCGGGGAGTGGACCTCCGAGTCGGGCAAAAACATTCAGTACTTC. It translates to CSASGEWTSESGKNIQYF.

This clonotype was observed a few times. The chain links TRBV19 to TRBJ2-7; TRBD2 matches 8 bases. Trimming cost V 3 bases and J 4 bases; bases outside gene matches: 11. The CDR3 sequence is 16 residues long. Germline V gene lookup returns CDR1 LNHDA and CDR2 SQIVND (reference sequence). CDR3 bases: TGTGCCAGTAGTATTGTCGCGGGAGGCAGCTTTTACGAGCAGTACTTC. Encoded protein: CASSIVAGGSFYEQYF.

This clonotype has a count of ten or more. The V and J genes are TRBV19 and TRBJ2-1, with a tentative D call TRBD2 (6 bases). V was trimmed by 6 bases and J by 9 bases, leaving 15 bases between them. The CDR3 consists of 13 residues. The germline gives CDR1 LNHDA, CDR2 SQIVND (reference sequence). The CDR3 DNA is TGTGCCAGTAGCCCCACACTAGCTTTTGAGCAGTTCTTC. It encodes CASSPTLAFEQFF.

This clonotype has at least ten counts. This chain connects TRBV3-1 to TRBJ2-3, with D unresolved. V was shortened by 0 bases and J by 1 base, with 8 bases between the two germline ends. The CDR3 contains 15 residues. CDR1 is LGHDT, CDR2 YNNKEL, per germline (reference sequence). The CDR3 reads CASSQDWIGTDTQYF. CDR3 sequence (DNA): TGTGCCAGCAGCCAAGATTGGATCGGCACAGATACGCAGTATTTT.

This clonotype was detected ten times or more. CDR3 DNA: TGCAGTGCTAGAGGCGGGACTAGCGGGATGCATACGCAGTATTTT. Encoded protein: CSARGGTSGMHTQYF. The chain has TRBV20-1 and TRBJ2-3; TRBD2 agrees at 13 bases. This CDR3 is built from 15 residues. CDR1 and CDR2 (germline): DFQATT, SNEGSKA (reference sequence). V trimming: 1 base; J trimming: 7 bases; junction bases outside the gene matches: 5.

The rearrangement links TRBV6-2 or TRBV6-3 to TRBJ2-7; D gene uncertain. V gave up 2 bases and J gave up 1 base, with 9 bases separating them. Germline CDR1 and CDR2: MNHEY and SVGEGT. CDR3 length: 14 residues. CDR3 DNA sequence: TGTGCCAGCAGTTACAACCCCGAGTCCTACGAGCAGTACTTC. It is translated as CASSYNPESYEQYF.